These T cell receptor beta chains were read from a single sample in a study of glioma-infiltrating T cells after dendritic cell vaccination. Profiling relied on immunoSEQ multiplex PCR, and the TCRdb table lists in-frame clones only, not all of them. The sample lists more than 85,000 clones; about 85% were seen once. This specimen was blood, taken before dendritic cell vaccination. Receptors were obtained from a human donor with glioblastoma. The CDR3 runs from the conserved cysteine through the conserved F or W.

j_call: TRBJ2-1
v_call: TRBV14
cdr3_aa: CASSQVGLAGGSYNEQFF

j_call: TRBJ1-5
v_call: TRBV27
cdr3_aa: CASSFGGNQPQHF

j_call: TRBJ1-1
v_call: TRBV5-1
cdr3_aa: CASSVQGVNTEAFF

j_call: TRBJ1-1
v_call: TRBV9
cdr3_aa: CASSVTGANTEAFF

j_call: TRBJ1-1
v_call: TRBV18
cdr3_aa: CASSPALNTEAFF

j_call: TRBJ2-4
v_call: TRBV5-3
cdr3_aa: CARSGRDRDSLLVNIQYF

j_call: TRBJ2-5
v_call: TRBV2
cdr3_aa: CASSDGQGTETQYF

j_call: TRBJ2-2
v_call: TRBV6-6
cdr3_aa: CASSGTSGGTGELFF

j_call: TRBJ1-2
v_call: TRBV4-3
cdr3_aa: CASSQDLTRGTGAGYTF

j_call: TRBJ2-3
v_call: TRBV7-2
cdr3_aa: CASSLTRSTDTQYF

j_call: TRBJ2-1
v_call: TRBV18
cdr3_aa: CASSPHQAGNEQFF

j_call: TRBJ2-5
v_call: TRBV9
cdr3_aa: CASSLAGGSQETQYF

j_call: TRBJ2-1
v_call: TRBV2
cdr3_aa: CASRGLAGPVRQFF

j_call: TRBJ1-3
v_call: TRBV30
cdr3_aa: CAWKPQSGRGKGNTIYF

j_call: TRBJ2-7
v_call: TRBV7-2
cdr3_aa: CASSVPGTSGFHEQYF

j_call: TRBJ1-5
v_call: TRBV7-9
cdr3_aa: CASSPDRENQPQHF

j_call: TRBJ1-1
v_call: TRBV7-9
cdr3_aa: CASSFRVSSQGGYTEAFF

j_call: TRBJ1-5
v_call: TRBV10-2
cdr3_aa: CASSEPTGPGNQPQHF

j_call: TRBJ1-1
v_call: TRBV28
cdr3_aa: CATGSDLPGAFF

j_call: TRBJ1-3
v_call: TRBV6-5
cdr3_aa: CASSYSHPRSGNTIYF

j_call: TRBJ2-5
v_call: TRBV12-5
cdr3_aa: CASGSTTGTSYTETQYF

j_call: TRBJ1-2
v_call: TRBV14
cdr3_aa: CASSQDSRGGYTF

j_call: TRBJ2-1
v_call: TRBV5-1
cdr3_aa: CASSRTTGLVFDEQFF

j_call: TRBJ2-3
v_call: TRBV10-2
cdr3_aa: CASSELAGTSTDTQYF

j_call: TRBJ2-7
v_call: TRBV9
cdr3_aa: CASSVEVGTGFYEQYF

j_call: TRBJ1-5
v_call: TRBV7-9
cdr3_aa: CASSLGPPLPAAQHF

j_call: TRBJ1-2
v_call: TRBV5-1
cdr3_aa: CASSEGGSYGYTF

j_call: TRBJ2-5
v_call: TRBV5-1
cdr3_aa: CASSSHGGETQYF

j_call: TRBJ2-4
v_call: TRBV5-6
cdr3_aa: CASSFVDGAKNIQYF

j_call: TRBJ1-1
v_call: TRBV7-9
cdr3_aa: CASTSRGTVESEAFF

j_call: TRBJ2-3
v_call: TRBV7-9
cdr3_aa: CASSLVIGGDTQYF

j_call: TRBJ2-3
v_call: TRBV5-1
cdr3_aa: CASSLVSGTTDTQYF

j_call: TRBJ2-1
v_call: TRBV7-2
cdr3_aa: CASSAGAGGPFEQFF

j_call: TRBJ1-5
v_call: TRBV10-3
cdr3_aa: CAISESGNHQPQHF

j_call: TRBJ2-3
v_call: TRBV2
cdr3_aa: CASSGPGADTQYF

j_call: TRBJ1-5
v_call: TRBV5-1
cdr3_aa: CASSLVGGVDQPQHF

j_call: TRBJ1-5
v_call: TRBV5-6
cdr3_aa: CASSLGGVGLRPQHF